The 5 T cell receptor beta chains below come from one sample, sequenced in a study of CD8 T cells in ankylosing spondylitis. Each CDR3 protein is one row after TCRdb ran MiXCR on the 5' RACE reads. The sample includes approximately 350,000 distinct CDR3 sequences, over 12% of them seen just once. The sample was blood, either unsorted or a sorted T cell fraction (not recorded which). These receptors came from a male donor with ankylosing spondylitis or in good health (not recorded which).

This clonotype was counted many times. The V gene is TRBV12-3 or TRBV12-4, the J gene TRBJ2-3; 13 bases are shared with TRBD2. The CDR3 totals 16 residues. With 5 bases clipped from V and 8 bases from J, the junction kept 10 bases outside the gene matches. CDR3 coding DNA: TGTGCCAGCAGTCTTCTGGGGACTAGCGGGGCAGCTACGCAGTATTTT. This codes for CASSLLGTSGAATQYF.

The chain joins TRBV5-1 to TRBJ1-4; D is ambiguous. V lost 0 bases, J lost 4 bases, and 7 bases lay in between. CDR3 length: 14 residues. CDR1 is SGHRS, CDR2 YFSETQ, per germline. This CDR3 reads CASSLDGFNEKLFF. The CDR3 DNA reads TGCGCCAGCAGCTTGGACGGATTTAATGAAAAACTGTTTTTT.

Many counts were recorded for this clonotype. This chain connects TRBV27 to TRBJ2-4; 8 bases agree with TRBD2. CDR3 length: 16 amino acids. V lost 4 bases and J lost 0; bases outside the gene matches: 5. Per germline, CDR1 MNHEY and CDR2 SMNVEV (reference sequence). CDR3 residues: CASSSRGGVAKNIQYF. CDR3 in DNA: TGTGCCAGCAGTTCCCGGGGGGGTGTAGCCAAAAACATTCAGTACTTC.

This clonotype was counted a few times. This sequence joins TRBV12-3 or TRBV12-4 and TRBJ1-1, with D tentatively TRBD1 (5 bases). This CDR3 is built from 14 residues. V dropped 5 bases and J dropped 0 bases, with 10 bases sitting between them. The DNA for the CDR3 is TGTGCCAGCAGTCCCCCGACAGTGAACACTGAAGCTTTCTTT. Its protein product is CASSPPTVNTEAFF.

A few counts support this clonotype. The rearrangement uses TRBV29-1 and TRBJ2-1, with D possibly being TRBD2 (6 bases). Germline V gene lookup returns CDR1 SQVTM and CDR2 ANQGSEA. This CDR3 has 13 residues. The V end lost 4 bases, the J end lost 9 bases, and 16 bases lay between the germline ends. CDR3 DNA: TGCAGCGTTGGACTAGGAAGTAATAGTGAGCAGTTCTTC. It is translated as CSVGLGSNSEQFF.